The sequence of this TCR beta chain was determined in a study of T cell responses to AZD1222 COVID-19 vaccine. Study as a whole: Whether given at about 4 or about 12 weeks, second doses were pooled. The study's findings and limits: Reportedly, close to half of spike-specific TCRs are directed against unmutated variant regions. Repertoire sampling occurred only after the peak T cell response. Spike-wide vaccine-associated CD4 TCRs dominated at 160-218 and 743-854.

TCRdb's table, derived via immunoSEQ multiplex PCR, lists solely in-frame clones and lacks some. The sample holds about 150,000 clones, 88% seen once. On this clone: No antigen is known for it.

Germline V lookup: CDR1 SGHTA, CDR2 FQGNSA. The CDR3 length is 11 residues. V shed 7 bases and J shed 5 bases, with 8 bases lying between them. Sequencing used peripheral blood, obtained on day 0 of AZD1222 vaccination. The V and J genes are TRBV7-2 and TRBJ1-1; TRBD1 might be the D (6 bases). The TCR comes from an adult in good health. CDR3 sequence reads: CASTRGTEAFF. Written as DNA, the CDR3 is TGTGCCAGCACCAGGGGAACTGAAGCTTTCTTT.